The 9 T cell receptor beta chains below come from one sample, sequenced in a study of cytomegalovirus exposure and HLA in healthy donors. The study ran its PCR with 60 Vbeta and 13 Jbeta primers. Profiled with immunoSEQ multiplex PCR; TCRdb holds only in-frame clones, not every one. The sample lists 150,000 to 200,000 clones; around 77% were seen once. Input material: PBMCs. The origin of the receptors is a woman in her twenties or thirties in good health and CMV-seronegative.

The rearrangement joins TRBV9 to TRBJ1-4; possible D gene TRBD1, 5 bases. The CDR3 sequence is 14 residues long. Trimming took 4 bases from V and 7 from J, leaving 14 bases between them. Germline V gene data show CDR1 as SGDLS and CDR2 as YYNGEE. CDR3 nucleotides: TGTGCCAGCAGCCCAACACCAAGGGGTGAAAAACTGTTTTTT. Translated, it gives CASSPTPRGEKLFF.

The chain has TRBV9 and TRBJ1-3, with 7 bases lining up with TRBD1. Germline V gene lookup returns CDR1 SGDLS and CDR2 YYNGEE. The CDR3 is 14 residues long. The ends lost 4 bases at V and 8 bases at J; junction bases unmatched: 9. CDR3 protein: CASSPGGGTDTIYF. CDR3 coding DNA: TGTGCCAGCAGCCCAGGAGGGGGCACGGACACCATATATTTT.

The V and J genes are TRBV4-3 and TRBJ2-7; unclear D gene. The CDR3 runs to 13 residues. V was pared by 0 bases and J by 6 bases, with 9 bases between. Per the germline V gene, CDR1 is LGHNA and CDR2 is YSLEER. As DNA, the CDR3 is TGCGCCAGCAGCCAAGATGAGGTTGGCGAGCAGTACTTC. Protein sequence: CASSQDEVGEQYF.

The CDR3 sequence: CASSLAWGTVSYEQYF. Written as DNA, the CDR3 is TGTGCCAGCAGCTTAGCTTGGGGGACAGTTTCCTACGAGCAGTACTTC. The chain carries TRBV7-2 and TRBJ2-7; 7 bases match TRBD1. This CDR3 is built from 16 residues. V lost 0 bases to trimming and J lost 1 base; unmatched junction nucleotides: 6. Per the germline V gene, CDR1 is SGHTA and CDR2 is FQGNSA.

The chain employs TRBV6-1 and TRBJ1-3; 7 nucleotides align to TRBD1. The length of the CDR3 is 14 residues. The germline V gene encodes CDR1 MNHNS and CDR2 SASEGT. Trimming cost V 6 bases and J 4 bases; bases outside gene matches: 6. The CDR3 region is CASSGTGVGNTIYF. The CDR3 region has the DNA TGTGCCAGCAGCGGAACAGGGGTGGGAAACACCATATATTTT.

In this sample, this clone turned up a few times. The chain employs TRBV6-4 and TRBJ2-7; maybe TRBD2 (5 bases). Germline V CDR1 and CDR2: MRHNA, SNTAGT. V shed 6 bases and J shed 6 bases, with 12 bases lying between them. The CDR3 totals 12 residues. The CDR3 here is CASSPGEREQYF. The CDR3 region has the DNA TGTGCCAGCAGCCCCGGGGAGCGCGAGCAGTACTTC.

This clone has only a few counts. The rearrangement links TRBV6-6 to TRBJ2-4; D possibly corresponds to TRBD1 (6 bases). Germline assignment: CDR1 MNHNY and CDR2 SVGAGI (reference sequence). The CDR3 is 15 residues long. Trimming removed 4 bases from V and 8 bases from J, with 18 bases in between. CDR3 coding DNA: TGTGCCAGCAGTTTCCCACCCGGGACAATAGACATTCAGTACTTC. Translation gives CASSFPPGTIDIQYF.

The CDR3 loop reads CASSYSRRGNTEAFF. CDR3 sequence (DNA): TGTGCCAGCAGTTACTCCCGACGGGGGAACACTGAAGCTTTCTTT. This chain uses TRBV6-5 with TRBJ1-1; D ambiguous. The CDR3 runs 15 residues. V was clipped by 0 bases and J by 1 base, with 9 bases between them. Germline V gives CDR1 MNHEY, CDR2 SVGAGI.

This clone was seen a few times. This sequence joins TRBV29-1 and TRBJ2-7, with a weak D call TRBD1 (6 bases). Germline-derived CDR1 and CDR2 are SQVTM and ANQGSEA. Trimming pared 4 bases from V and 3 bases from J, leaving 13 bases between. The CDR3 totals 13 residues. Written as DNA, the CDR3 is TGCAGCGTTGGAGGGGGAGAGGGCTACGAGCAGTACTTC. It is translated as CSVGGGEGYEQYF.